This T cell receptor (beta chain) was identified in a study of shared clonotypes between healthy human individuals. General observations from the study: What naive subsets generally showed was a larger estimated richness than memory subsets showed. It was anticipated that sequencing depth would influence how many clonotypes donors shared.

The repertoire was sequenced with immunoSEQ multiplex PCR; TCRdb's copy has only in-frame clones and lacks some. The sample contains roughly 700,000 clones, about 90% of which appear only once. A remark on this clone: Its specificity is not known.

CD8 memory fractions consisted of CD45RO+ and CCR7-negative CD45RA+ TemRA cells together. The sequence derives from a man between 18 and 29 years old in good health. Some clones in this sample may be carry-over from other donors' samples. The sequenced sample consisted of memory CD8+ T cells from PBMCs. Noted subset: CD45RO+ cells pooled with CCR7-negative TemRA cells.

CDR3 region: CASSVASQGATEQYF. Written as DNA, the CDR3 is TGTGCCAGCAGCGTAGCTAGCCAGGGTGCTACTGAGCAGTACTTC. The chain joins TRBV9 to TRBJ2-7; D assignment may be TRBD1 or TRBD2 (5 bases each). Germline V gives CDR1 SGDLS, CDR2 YYNGEE. The CDR3 has 15 amino acids. The V and J ends lost 0 bases and 7 bases respectively, with 17 bases between them.